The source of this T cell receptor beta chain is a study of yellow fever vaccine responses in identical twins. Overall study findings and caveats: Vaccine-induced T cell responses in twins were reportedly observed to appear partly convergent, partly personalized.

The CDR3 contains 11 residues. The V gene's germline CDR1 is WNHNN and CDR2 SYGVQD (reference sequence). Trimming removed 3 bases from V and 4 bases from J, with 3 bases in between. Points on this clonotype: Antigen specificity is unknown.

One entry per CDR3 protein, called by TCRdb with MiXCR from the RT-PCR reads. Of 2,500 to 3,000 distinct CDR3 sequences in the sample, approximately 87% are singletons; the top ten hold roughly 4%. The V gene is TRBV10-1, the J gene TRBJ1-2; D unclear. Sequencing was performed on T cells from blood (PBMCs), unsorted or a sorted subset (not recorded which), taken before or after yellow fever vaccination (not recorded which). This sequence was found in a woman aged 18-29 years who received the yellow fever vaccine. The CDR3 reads CASSDLYGYTF. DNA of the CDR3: TGCGCCAGCAGTGACCTCTATGGCTACACCTTC.